The text below deals with one T cell receptor (beta chain). Germline values: CDR1 LNHDA, CDR2 SQIVND (reference sequence). Trimming stripped 7 bases from V and 5 bases from J, with 18 bases between. CDR3 length equals 15 residues. These data belong to a study of T cell responses to AZD1222 COVID-19 vaccine. Here immunoSEQ multiplex PCR was the method, and the copy in TCRdb shows in-frame clones only, minus some. The sample shows approximately 76,000 clones, 80% to 95% of them seen only once. The receptor was isolated from an adult in good health. Material: peripheral blood, obtained on day 0 of MenACWY control vaccination. The chain carries TRBV19 and TRBJ1-5, with TRBD1 as a possible D gene (6 bases). The CDR3: CASTLSWGGDQPQHF. CDR3 DNA: TGTGCCAGTACCCTATCCTGGGGGGGCGATCAGCCCCAGCATTTT.